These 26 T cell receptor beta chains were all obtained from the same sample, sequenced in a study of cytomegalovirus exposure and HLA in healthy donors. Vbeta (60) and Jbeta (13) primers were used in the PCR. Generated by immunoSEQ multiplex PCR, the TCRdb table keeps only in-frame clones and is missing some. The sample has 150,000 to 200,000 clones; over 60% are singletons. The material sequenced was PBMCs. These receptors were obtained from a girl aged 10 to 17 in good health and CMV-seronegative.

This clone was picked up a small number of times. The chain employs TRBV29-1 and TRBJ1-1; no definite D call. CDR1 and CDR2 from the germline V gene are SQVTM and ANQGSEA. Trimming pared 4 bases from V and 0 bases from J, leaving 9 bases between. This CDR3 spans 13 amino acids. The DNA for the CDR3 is TGCAGCGTTGTCGTCAGATTGAACACTGAAGCTTTCTTT. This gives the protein CSVVVRLNTEAFF.

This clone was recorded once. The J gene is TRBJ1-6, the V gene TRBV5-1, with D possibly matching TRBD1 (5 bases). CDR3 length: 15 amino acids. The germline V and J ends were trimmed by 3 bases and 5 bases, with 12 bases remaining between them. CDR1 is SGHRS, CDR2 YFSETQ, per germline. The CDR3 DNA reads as TGCGCCAGCAGCTGGGAAGACAGAAATAATTCACCCCTCCACTTT. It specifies CASSWEDRNNSPLHF.

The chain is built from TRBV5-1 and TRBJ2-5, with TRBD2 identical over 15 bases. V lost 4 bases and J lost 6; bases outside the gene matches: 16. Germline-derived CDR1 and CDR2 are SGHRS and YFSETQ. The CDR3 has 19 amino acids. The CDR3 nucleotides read TGCGCCAGCAGCCGTGGACTAGCGGGGGGGCCGGTCGGCGAAAAGACCCAGTACTTC. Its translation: CASSRGLAGGPVGEKTQYF.

The CDR3 sequence is CASSYSGTPSYNEQFF. The CDR3 coding sequence is TGTGCCAGCAGTTACTCCGGGACTCCCTCCTACAATGAGCAGTTCTTC. The chain couples TRBV6-6 to TRBJ2-1, with D perhaps TRBD2 (6 bases). Per the germline V gene, CDR1 is MNHNY and CDR2 is SVGAGI (reference sequence). The V and J ends lost 0 bases and 0 bases respectively, with 9 bases between them. The CDR3 contains 16 residues.

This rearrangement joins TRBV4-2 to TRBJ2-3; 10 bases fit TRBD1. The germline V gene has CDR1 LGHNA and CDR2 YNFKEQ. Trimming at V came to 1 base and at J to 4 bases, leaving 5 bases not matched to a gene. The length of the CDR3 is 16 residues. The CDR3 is CASSQARDRGSDTQYF. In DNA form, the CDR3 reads TGTGCCAGCAGCCAAGCGAGGGACAGGGGATCAGATACGCAGTATTTT.

The CDR3 is CASSLEGGTRTDTQYF. CDR3 sequence (DNA): TGCGCCAGCAGCTTGGAAGGCGGGACTCGCACAGATACGCAGTATTTT. The chain links TRBV5-1 to TRBJ2-3; D is perhaps TRBD2 (6 bases). The germline CDR1 and CDR2 sequences are SGHRS and YFSETQ. Trimming took 0 bases from V and 1 from J, leaving 12 bases between them. The CDR3 has 16 amino acids. Drawing the rest from reference TRBV5-1 and TRBJ2-3, the complete variable domain is KAGVTQTPRYLIKTRGQQVTLSCSPISGHRSVSWYQQTPGQGLQFLFEYFSETQRNKGNFPGRFSGRQFSNSRSEMNVSTLELGDSALYLCASSLEGGTRTDTQYFGPGTRLTVL.

The CDR3 DNA sequence: TGTGCCAGCTCATCCGACAGGGAAGAGACCCAGTACTTC. Encoded protein: CASSSDREETQYF. The J gene is TRBJ2-5, the V gene TRBV18, with 7 bases fitting TRBD1. The CDR3 has 13 residues. Germline CDR1 is KGHSH and CDR2 is LQKENI. V dropped 5 bases and J dropped 3; count of bases not matched to a gene: 3.

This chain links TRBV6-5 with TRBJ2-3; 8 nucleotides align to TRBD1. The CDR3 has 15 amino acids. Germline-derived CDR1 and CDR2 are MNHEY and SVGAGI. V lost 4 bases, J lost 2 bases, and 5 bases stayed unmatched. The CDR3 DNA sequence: TGTGCCAGCAGTTCGGGACAGGATTTCACAGATACGCAGTATTTT. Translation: CASSSGQDFTDTQYF.

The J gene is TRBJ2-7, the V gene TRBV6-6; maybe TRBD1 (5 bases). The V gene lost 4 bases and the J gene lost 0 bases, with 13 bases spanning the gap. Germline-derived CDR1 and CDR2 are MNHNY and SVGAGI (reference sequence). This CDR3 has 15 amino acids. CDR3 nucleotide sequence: TGTGCCAGCAGTTCCCCAGGGTGGCTCTCCTACGAGCAGTACTTC. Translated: CASSSPGWLSYEQYF.

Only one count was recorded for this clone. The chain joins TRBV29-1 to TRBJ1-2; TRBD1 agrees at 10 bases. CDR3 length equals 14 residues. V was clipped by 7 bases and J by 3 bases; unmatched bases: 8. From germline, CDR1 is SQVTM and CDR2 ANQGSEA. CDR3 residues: CSAMPGQGHYGYTF. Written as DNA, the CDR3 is TGCAGCGCGATGCCGGGACAGGGGCACTATGGCTACACCTTC.

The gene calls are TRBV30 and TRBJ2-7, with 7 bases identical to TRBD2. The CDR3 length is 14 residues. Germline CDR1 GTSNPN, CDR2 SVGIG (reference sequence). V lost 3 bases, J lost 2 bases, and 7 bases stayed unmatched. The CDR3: CAWRRIGGAYEQYF. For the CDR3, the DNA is TGTGCCTGGAGGCGGATTGGGGGGGCCTACGAGCAGTACTTC.

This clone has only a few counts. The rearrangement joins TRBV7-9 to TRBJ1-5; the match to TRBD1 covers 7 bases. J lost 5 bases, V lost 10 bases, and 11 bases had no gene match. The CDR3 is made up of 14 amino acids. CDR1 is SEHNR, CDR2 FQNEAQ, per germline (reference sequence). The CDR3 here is CATGGNLGDQPQHF. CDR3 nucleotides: TGTGCCACAGGGGGTAATCTTGGAGATCAGCCCCAGCATTTT.

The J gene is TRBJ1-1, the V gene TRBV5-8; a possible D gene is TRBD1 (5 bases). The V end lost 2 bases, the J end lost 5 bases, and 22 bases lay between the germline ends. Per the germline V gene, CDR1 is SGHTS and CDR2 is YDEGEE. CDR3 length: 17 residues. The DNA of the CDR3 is TGTGCCAGCAGCTTCCTCCCTGACAGTACCCTGAGGACTGAAGCTTTCTTT. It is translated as CASSFLPDSTLRTEAFF.

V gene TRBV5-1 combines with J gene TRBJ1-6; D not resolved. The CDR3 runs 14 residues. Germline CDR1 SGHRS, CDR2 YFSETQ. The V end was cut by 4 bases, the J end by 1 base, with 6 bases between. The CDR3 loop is CASSGGSYNSPLHF. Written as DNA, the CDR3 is TGCGCCAGCAGCGGCGGGTCCTATAATTCACCCCTCCACTTT.

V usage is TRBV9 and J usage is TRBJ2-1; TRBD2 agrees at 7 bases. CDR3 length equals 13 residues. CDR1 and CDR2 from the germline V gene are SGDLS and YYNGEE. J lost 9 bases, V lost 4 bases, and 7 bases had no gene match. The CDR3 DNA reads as TGTGCCAGCAGCCCCTCAGCGGGGATTGAGCAGTTCTTC. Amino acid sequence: CASSPSAGIEQFF.

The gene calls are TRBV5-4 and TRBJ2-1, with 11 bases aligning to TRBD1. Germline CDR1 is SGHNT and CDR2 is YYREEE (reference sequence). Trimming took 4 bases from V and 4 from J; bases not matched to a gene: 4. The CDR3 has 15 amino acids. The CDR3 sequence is CASSQDRGPYNEQFF. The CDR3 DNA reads TGTGCCAGCAGCCAGGACAGGGGGCCATACAATGAGCAGTTCTTC.

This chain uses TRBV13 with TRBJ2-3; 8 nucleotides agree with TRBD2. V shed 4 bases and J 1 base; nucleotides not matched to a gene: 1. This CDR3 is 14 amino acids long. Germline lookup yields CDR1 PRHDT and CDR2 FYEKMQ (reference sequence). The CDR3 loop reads CASSSGGRTDTQYF. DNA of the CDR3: TGTGCCAGCAGCTCGGGGGGGCGCACAGATACGCAGTATTTT.

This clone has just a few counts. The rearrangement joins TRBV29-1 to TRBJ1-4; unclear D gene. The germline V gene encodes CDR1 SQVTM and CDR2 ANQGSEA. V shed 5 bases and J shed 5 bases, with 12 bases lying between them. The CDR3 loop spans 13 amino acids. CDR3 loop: CSVRGYPNEKLFF. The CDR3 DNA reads TGCAGCGTTCGAGGGTACCCGAATGAAAAACTGTTTTTT.

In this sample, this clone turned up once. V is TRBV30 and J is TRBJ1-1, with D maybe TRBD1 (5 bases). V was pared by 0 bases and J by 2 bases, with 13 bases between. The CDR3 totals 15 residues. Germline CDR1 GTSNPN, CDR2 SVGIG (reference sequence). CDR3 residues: CAWSVSGGVNTEAFF. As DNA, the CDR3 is TGTGCCTGGAGTGTTAGTGGAGGGGTAAACACTGAAGCTTTCTTT.

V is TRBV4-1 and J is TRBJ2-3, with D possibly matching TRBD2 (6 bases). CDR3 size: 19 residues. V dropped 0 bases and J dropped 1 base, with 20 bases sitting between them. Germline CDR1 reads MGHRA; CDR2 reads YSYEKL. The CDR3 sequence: CASSQEGEGRGFGTDTQYF. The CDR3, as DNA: TGCGCCAGCAGCCAAGAAGGTGAAGGTCGGGGGTTCGGCACAGATACGCAGTATTTT.

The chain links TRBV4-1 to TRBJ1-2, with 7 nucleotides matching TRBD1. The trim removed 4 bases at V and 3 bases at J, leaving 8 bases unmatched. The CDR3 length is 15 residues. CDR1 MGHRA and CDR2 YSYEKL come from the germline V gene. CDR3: CASSPSRGLYYGYTF. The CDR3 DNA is TGCGCCAGCAGCCCTTCAAGGGGGCTCTACTATGGCTACACCTTC.

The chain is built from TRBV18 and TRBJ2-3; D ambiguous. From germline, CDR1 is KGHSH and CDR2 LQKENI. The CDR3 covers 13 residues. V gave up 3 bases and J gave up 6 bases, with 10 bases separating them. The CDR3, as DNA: TGTGCCAGCTCACCTAGAGACTTCGATACGCAGTATTTT. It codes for CASSPRDFDTQYF.

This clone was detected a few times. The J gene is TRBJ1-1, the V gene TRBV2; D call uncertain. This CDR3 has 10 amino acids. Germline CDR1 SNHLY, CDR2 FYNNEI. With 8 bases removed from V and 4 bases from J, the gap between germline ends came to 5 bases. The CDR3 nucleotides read TGTGCCAGCGAACTCACTGAAGCTTTCTTT. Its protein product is CASELTEAFF.

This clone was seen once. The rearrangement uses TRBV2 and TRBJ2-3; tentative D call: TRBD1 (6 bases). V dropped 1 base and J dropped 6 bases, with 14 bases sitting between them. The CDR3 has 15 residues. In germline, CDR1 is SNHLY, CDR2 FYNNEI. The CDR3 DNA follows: TGTGCCAGCAGTGAAGGGACAGTTGAAACCGATACGCAGTATTTT. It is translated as CASSEGTVETDTQYF.

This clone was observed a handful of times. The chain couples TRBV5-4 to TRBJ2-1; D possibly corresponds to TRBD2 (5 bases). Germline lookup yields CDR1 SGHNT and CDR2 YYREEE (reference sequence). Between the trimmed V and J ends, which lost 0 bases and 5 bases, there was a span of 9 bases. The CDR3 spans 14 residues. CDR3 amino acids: CASSLESGDNEQFF. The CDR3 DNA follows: TGTGCCAGCAGCTTGGAGTCCGGGGACAATGAGCAGTTCTTC.

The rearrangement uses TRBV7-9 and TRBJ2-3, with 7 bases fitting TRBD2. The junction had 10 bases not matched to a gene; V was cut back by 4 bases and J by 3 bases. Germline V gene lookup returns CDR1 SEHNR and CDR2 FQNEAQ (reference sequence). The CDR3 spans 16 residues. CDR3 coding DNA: TGTGCCAGCAGCTCAAGACGCGGGGGAGGGACAGATACGCAGTATTTT. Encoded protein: CASSSRRGGGTDTQYF.